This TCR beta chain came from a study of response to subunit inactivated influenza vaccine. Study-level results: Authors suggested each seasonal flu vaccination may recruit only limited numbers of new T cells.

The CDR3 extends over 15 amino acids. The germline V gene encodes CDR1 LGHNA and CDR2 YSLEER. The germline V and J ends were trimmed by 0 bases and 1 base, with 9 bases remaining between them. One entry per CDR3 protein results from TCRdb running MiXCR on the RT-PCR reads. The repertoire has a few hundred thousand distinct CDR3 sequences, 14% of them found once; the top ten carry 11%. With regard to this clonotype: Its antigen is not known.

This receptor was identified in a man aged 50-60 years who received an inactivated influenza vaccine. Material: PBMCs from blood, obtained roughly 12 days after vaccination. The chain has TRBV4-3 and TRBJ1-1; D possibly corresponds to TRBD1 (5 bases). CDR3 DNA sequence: TGCGCCAGCAGCCAAGATAGGGGACCGAACACTGAAGCTTTCTTT. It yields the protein CASSQDRGPNTEAFF.